This T cell receptor beta chain was retrieved from a study of cytomegalovirus exposure and HLA in healthy donors. General study findings and limits: A later analysis linked a missense DCLRE1C variant to TCR beta V- and J-gene trimming.

The PCR made use of 60 Vbeta and 13 Jbeta primers. Profiled with immunoSEQ multiplex PCR; TCRdb holds only in-frame clones, not every one. The table has about 140,000 clones, just over 70% seen once. A note on this clone: Its antigen is not known.

In germline, CDR1 is SGHVS, CDR2 FQNEAQ. This CDR3 has 15 amino acids. The V and J ends lost 5 bases and 3 bases respectively, with 17 bases between them. The rearrangement links TRBV7-8 to TRBJ2-7; D possibly corresponds to TRBD1 (5 bases). The sequencing input was PBMCs. The TCR comes from a woman aged 25 to 39 in good health and CMV-seronegative. The CDR3 DNA follows: TGTGCCAGCAGCCCCGGGCAGGGAACATTCTACGAGCAGTACTTC. Amino acids: CASSPGQGTFYEQYF.